These T cell receptor beta chains were read from a single sample in a study of regulatory T cells in long-lasting Graves disease. Using its own MiXCR run on the multiplex PCR reads, TCRdb lists one record per CDR3 protein. The table has over 450,000 distinct CDR3 sequences, 12% seen once. The same sample was also used in a study of T cells in Graves' hyperthyroidism and ophthalmopathy.

This specimen was peripheral blood mononuclear cells (PBMCs), taken at new diagnosis, from a patient treated with antithyroid drugs. Receptors originate from a woman in her twenties or thirties with Graves disease. The conserved cysteine and the conserved F or W are not part of the CDR3 here. Only part of the rows carry a size: once, few, many, or a class if the clone is expanded.

clone_size	v_call	j_call	cdr3_aa
-	TRBV5-6	TRBJ2-5	ASSLSQGLRETQY
many	TRBV19	TRBJ1-5	ATTGQNNQPQH
many	TRBV4-1	TRBJ1-1	ASSQRQGPNTEAF
few	TRBV9	TRBJ1-1	ASSSDWTAGYTEAF
few	TRBV18	TRBJ2-2	ASSLTPREMNTGELF
many	TRBV28	TRBJ1-1	AGSFLEYMTAGEAF
many	TRBV7-6	TRBJ1-4	ASSLGAWQGNEKLF
few	TRBV9	TRBJ2-1	ASSALAGGNNEQF
-	TRBV5-1	TRBJ1-1	ASSSWGQNTDAF
many	TRBV12-3/TRBV12-4	TRBJ1-1	ASTLAGRVGEAF
-	TRBV6-1	TRBJ1-2	ASSARPGGGYT
-	TRBV7-9	TRBJ1-1	ASSQSFSSGRNTEAF
-	TRBV24-1	TRBJ2-3	ATSDFVDTQY
-	TRBV20-1	TRBJ1-1	GHRVNTEAF
many	TRBV7-9	TRBJ2-7	ASSQGGGLTYEQY
-	TRBV7-2	TRBJ1-3	ASSLPGGNTIY
few	TRBV9	TRBJ1-2	ASAQGSGYGYT
-	TRBV11-3	TRBJ2-7	ASTTRDRFYEQY
many	TRBV19	TRBJ1-5	ASRPLGGGGDNQPQH
few	TRBV30	TRBJ2-1	AWSSGALEQF
-	TRBV20-1	TRBJ1-5	SARDRGPQH
-	TRBV6-2/TRBV6-3	TRBJ2-3	ASSYDPSTDTQY
few	TRBV7-2	TRBJ2-2	ASSSETTGVATGELF
-	TRBV3-1	TRBJ2-2	ASSQFDLAGVTGELF
many	TRBV6-1	TRBJ1-6	ASRARDRGFWPLH
few	TRBV19	TRBJ2-6	ASSITAYGANVLT
few	TRBV7-9	TRBJ2-4	ASSPTGTTAKNIQY
many	TRBV30	TRBJ2-2	AWRGGNTGELF
few	TRBV28	TRBJ1-5	ASSSAPIQLNQPQH
few	TRBV20-1	TRBJ1-5	SARDVGGREPQH
few	TRBV10-3	TRBJ1-1	AISETQDGYSKAF
many	TRBV6-1	TRBJ1-2	ASSQYRLNYGYGYT
few	TRBV4-1	TRBJ2-5	ASSQTGGETQY
-	TRBV11-3	TRBJ2-2	ASSLSAGTGIGGELF
many	TRBV30	TRBJ1-6	AWSPTRSTDNSPLH
few	TRBV13	TRBJ2-7	ASSPGTGIFLEQY
few	TRBV4-1	TRBJ2-7	ASSPLAGDRNEQY
many	TRBV20-1	TRBJ1-4	SALHRNEKLF
-	TRBV6-5	TRBJ2-7	ASSYLSGASYEQY
few	TRBV6-2/TRBV6-3	TRBJ1-5	ASTRKDSNQPQH
many	TRBV12-3/TRBV12-4	TRBJ1-4	ASSPRRTNEKLF
many	TRBV15	TRBJ2-1	ATSRGPSDEQF
many	TRBV9	TRBJ2-7	ASSVGGGDEQY
-	TRBV30	TRBJ1-2	AWTRQGGGYT
-	TRBV11-2	TRBJ2-7	ASSAHRGRRYEQY
few	TRBV27	TRBJ2-7	ASSGTGDRDEQY
many	TRBV6-1	TRBJ1-4	ASSPWTPKHEKLF
few	TRBV11-1	TRBJ2-1	ASSQAGRVAGGFGDNEQF
many	TRBV20-1	TRBJ2-1	SAPTHSYNEQF
-	TRBV4-2	TRBJ2-1	ASSQYRGLASSSYNEQF
many	TRBV6-1	TRBJ1-5	ASKPGQFSNQPQH
-	TRBV9	TRBJ2-5	ASREKRWTSGKETQY
-	TRBV7-3	TRBJ2-2	ASSLELSGELF